This TCR beta chain was found in a study of cytomegalovirus exposure and HLA in healthy donors (TCRdb year 2017). At the level of the whole study: According to a later analysis, one platform produced both the roughly 130 validation repertoires and the approximately 600 repertoires of the first cohort. The study was designed to test whether signatures of past pathogen exposure could be identified by cataloging public T cell receptors. Besides the first cohort of 666 subjects, a separate validation cohort made up of over 95 different subjects was used. High-throughput TCR immunosequencing, statistical association of individual TCRs with disease status, and machine learning were combined to predict cytomegalovirus infection status.

Libraries were made using the immunoSEQ multiplex PCR assay. The original pipeline was this. A statistical classification framework was built to diagnose cytomegalovirus status from the catalog of TCR beta chain sequences. As stored in TCRdb, this immuneACCESS dataset retains in-frame rearrangements with V and J assigned. A fraction of the clones does not appear; measured against another copy, unresolved V genes explain less than half of the discrepancy, and the remainder lacks a known reason. The V and J calls and clone size come from that table; D and trimming were worked out from the DNA. This sample holds fewer than 300,000 clones; 88% were observed only once. Of the sample, about 0.85% is held by the ten largest clones. Donors formed part of the validation cohort, which comprised approximately 130 subjects and was distinct from the first cohort of 670 or so subjects. In the case of this clone: The antigen it recognizes is unknown. Base qualities are not provided; no much larger clone lies one nucleotide away.

Broader findings and caveats from the paper: The classifier was reported to diagnose cytomegalovirus status with high specificity and sensitivity in both the original cohort and the validation cohort. While some public TCRs were present in many individuals, most TCR sequences turned up only very rarely across donors. It was suggested by the authors that the approach could potentially be generalized to other disease states and immunological phenotypes. A later analysis lacked HLA typing for the validation cohort, so it scored co-occurrence in that cohort across all 110 or so repertoires. In the study, about 150 TCR beta chains were listed as associated with cytomegalovirus. Subsequent analysis determined that TCRs grouped into clusters in the first cohort also showed a tendency toward co-occurrence across the roughly 130 validation repertoires, and approximately 93% of cluster scores exceeded 0. A few of the identified cytomegalovirus-associated TCR beta chains were confirmed in vitro to be specific for cytomegalovirus antigens.

Trimming costs V 6 bases and J 7 bases, and their ends lie 13 bases apart. From the cysteine through the phenylalanine, the CDR3 covers 12 amino acids. Only the CDR3 portion is preserved as DNA: 36 bases, with reading frame beginning at the first base. CDR1 ENHRY and CDR2 SYGVKD were looked up in the germline V gene. Sequenced sample: PBMCs. The source is a woman in her late teens or twenties in good health and CMV-seronegative. Recombination linked TRBV10-3 to TRBJ2-7; no D gene can be assigned with confidence. The nucleotide sequence is TGTGCCATCAGCTCCCCTCACGGGGAGCAGTACTTC. Translated, this gives CAISSPHGEQYF.